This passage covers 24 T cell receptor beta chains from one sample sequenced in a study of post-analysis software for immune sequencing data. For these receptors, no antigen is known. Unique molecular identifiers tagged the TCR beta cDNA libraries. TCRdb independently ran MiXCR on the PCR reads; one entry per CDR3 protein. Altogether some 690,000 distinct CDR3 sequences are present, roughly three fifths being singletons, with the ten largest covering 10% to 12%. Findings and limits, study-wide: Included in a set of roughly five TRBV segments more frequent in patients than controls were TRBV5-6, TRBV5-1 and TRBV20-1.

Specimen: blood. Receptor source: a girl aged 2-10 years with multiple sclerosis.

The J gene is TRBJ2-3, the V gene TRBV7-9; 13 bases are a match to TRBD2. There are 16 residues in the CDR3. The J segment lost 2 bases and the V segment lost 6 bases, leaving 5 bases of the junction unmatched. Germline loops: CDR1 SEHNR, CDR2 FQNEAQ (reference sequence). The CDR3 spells CASSRTSGGFTDTQYF. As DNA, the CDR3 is TGTGCCAGCAGTCGGACTAGCGGGGGATTCACAGATACGCAGTATTTT.

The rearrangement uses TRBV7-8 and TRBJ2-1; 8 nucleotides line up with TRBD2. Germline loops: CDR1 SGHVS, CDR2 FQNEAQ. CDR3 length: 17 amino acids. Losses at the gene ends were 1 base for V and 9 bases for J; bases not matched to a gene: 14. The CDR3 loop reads CASSLVGLGGRAVEQFF. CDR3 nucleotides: TGTGCCAGCAGCTTAGTGGGACTAGGTGGGAGGGCAGTTGAGCAGTTCTTC.

CDR3 amino acids: CSARLQGAGTEAFF. The DNA for the CDR3 is TGCAGTGCTAGACTACAGGGGGCCGGCACTGAAGCTTTCTTT. The genes are TRBV20-1 and TRBJ1-1; 9 nucleotides align to TRBD1. The germline V gene has CDR1 DFQATT and CDR2 SNEGSKA (reference sequence). Trimming removed 2 bases from V and 4 bases from J; junction bases left unmatched: 5. CDR3 length: 14 residues.

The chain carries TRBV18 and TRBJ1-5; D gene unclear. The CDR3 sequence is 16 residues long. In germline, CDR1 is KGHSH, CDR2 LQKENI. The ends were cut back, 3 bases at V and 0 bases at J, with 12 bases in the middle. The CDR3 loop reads CASSPMRITSNQPQHF. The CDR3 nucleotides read TGTGCCAGCTCACCGATGAGGATTACTAGCAATCAGCCCCAGCATTTT.

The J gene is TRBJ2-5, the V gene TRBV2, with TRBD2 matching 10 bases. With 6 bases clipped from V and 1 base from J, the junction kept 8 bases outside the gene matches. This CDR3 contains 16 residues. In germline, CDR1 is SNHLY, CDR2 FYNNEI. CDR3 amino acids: CASRGELAGRQETQYF. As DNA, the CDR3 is TGTGCCAGCAGGGGGGAACTAGCGGGACGCCAAGAGACCCAGTACTTC. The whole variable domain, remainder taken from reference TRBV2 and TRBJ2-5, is EPEVTQTPSHQVTQMGQEVILRCVPISNHLYFYWYRQILGQKVEFLVSFYNNEISEKSEIFDDQFSVERPDGSNFTLKIRSTKLEDSAMYFCASRGELAGRQETQYFGPGTRLLVL.

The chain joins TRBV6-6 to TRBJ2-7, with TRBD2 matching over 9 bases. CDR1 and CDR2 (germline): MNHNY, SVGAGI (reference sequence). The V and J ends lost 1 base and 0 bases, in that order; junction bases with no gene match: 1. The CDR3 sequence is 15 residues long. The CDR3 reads CASSYYSGSSYEQYF. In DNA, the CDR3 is TGTGCCAGCAGTTACTATAGCGGGAGCTCCTACGAGCAGTACTTC.

In nucleotides, the CDR3 is TGTGCCAGCAGTTTGGGAGAGGGACTAGCGGGAGGACAGGGGTACAATGAGCAGTTCTTC. Amino acid sequence: CASSLGEGLAGGQGYNEQFF. The chain joins TRBV27 to TRBJ2-1; 15 positions agree with TRBD2. There are 20 residues in the CDR3. Germline V gene lookup returns CDR1 MNHEY and CDR2 SMNVEV (reference sequence). J was trimmed by 4 bases and V by 3 bases; bases with no gene match: 13.

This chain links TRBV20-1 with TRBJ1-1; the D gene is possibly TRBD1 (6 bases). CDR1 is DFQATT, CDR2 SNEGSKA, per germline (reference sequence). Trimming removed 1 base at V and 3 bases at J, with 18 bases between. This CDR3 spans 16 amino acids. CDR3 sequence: CSARGGLFGGDTEAFF. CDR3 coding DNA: TGCAGTGCTAGAGGGGGGTTATTTGGGGGCGACACTGAAGCTTTCTTT.

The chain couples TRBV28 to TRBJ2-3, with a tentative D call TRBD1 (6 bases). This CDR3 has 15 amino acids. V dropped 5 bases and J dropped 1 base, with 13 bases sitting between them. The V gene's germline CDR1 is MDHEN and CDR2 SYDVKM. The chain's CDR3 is CASSPWDTRTDTQYF. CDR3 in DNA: TGTGCCAGCAGTCCATGGGACACCCGCACAGATACGCAGTATTTT.

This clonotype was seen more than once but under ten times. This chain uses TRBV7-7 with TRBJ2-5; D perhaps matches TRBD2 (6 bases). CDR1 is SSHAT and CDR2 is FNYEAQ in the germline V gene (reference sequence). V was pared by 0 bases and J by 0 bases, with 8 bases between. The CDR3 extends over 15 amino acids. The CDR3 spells CASSLAAGHQETQYF. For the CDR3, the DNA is TGTGCCAGCAGCTTAGCCGCGGGGCACCAAGAGACCCAGTACTTC.

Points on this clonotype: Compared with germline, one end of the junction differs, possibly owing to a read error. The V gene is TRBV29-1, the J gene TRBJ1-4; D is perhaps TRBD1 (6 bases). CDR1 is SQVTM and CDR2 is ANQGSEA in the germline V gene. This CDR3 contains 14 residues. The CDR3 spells CSVNVRGASEKLFF. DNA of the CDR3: TGCAGCGTAAACGTCCGGGGGGCTAGCGAAAAGCTGTTTTTT.

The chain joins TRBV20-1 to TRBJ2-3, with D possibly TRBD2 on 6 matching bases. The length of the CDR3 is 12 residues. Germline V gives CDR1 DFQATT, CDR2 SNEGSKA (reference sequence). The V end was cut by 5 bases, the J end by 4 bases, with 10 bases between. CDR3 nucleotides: TGCAGTGCTTCTGGGGAGGCAGATACGCAGTATTTT. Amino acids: CSASGEADTQYF.

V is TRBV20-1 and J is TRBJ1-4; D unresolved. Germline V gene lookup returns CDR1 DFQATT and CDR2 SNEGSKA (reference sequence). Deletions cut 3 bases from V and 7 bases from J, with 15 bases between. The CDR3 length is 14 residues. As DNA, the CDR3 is TGCAGTGCTAGTCCCCTCTGGGAGGGTGAAAAACTGTTTTTT. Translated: CSASPLWEGEKLFF.

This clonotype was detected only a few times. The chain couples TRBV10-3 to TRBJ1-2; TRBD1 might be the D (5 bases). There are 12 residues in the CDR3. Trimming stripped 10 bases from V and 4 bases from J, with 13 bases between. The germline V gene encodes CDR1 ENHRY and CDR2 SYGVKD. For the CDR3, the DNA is TGTGCCACCGAGGGGCAGGGCTATGGCTACACCTTC. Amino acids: CATEGQGYGYTF.

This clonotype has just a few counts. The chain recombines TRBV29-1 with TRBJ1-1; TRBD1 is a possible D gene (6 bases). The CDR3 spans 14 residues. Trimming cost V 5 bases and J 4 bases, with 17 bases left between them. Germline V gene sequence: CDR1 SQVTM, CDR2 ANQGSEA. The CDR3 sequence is CSVYSGRRGTEAFF. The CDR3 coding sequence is TGCAGCGTTTACAGCGGGCGCAGGGGCACTGAAGCTTTCTTT.

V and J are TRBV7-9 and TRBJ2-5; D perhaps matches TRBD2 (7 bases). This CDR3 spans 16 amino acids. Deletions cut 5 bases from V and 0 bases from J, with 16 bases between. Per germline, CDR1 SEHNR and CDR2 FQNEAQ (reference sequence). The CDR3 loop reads CASSARGGIDQETQYF. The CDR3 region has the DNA TGTGCCAGCAGCGCGAGGGGGGGGATAGACCAAGAGACCCAGTACTTC.

Here the CDR3 DNA reads TGTGCCAGCAGTGACGGGCCAATCTACGTCTACACCTTC. Translating it yields CASSDGPIYVYTF. The genes are TRBV12-3 or TRBV12-4 and TRBJ1-2; D ambiguous. V gave up 5 bases and J gave up 10 bases, with 17 bases separating them. The CDR3 sequence is 13 residues long.

The DNA of the CDR3 is TGTGCCAGCAGCTTGGGGGAGTTGCGTGGCTACACCTTC. This sequence encodes CASSLGELRGYTF. The V and J genes are TRBV7-9 and TRBJ1-2, with a tentative D call TRBD1 (5 bases). The V gene's germline CDR1 is SEHNR and CDR2 FQNEAQ (reference sequence). The CDR3 sequence is 13 residues long. The ends were cut back, 3 bases at V and 7 bases at J, with 12 bases in the middle. Together with reference TRBV7-9 and TRBJ1-2, the CDR3 gives the full variable domain: DTGVSQNPRHKITKRGQNVTFRCDPISEHNRLYWYRQTLGQGPEFLTYFQNEAQLEKSRLLSDRFSAERPKGSFSTLEIQRTEQGDSAMYLCASSLGELRGYTFGSGTRLTVV.

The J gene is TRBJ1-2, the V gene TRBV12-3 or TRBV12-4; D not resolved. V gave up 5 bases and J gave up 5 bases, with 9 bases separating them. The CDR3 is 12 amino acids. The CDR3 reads CASSRSAYGYTF. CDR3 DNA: TGTGCCAGCAGTCGTTCGGCTTATGGCTACACCTTC.

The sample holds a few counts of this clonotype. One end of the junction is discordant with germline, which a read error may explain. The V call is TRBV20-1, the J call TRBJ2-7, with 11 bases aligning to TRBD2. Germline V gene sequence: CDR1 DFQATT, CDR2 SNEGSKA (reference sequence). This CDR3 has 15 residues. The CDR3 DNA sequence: TGCTGTGCTAGGGGGACTAGCGGATTCTCCTACGAGCAGTACTTC. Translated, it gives CCARGTSGFSYEQYF.

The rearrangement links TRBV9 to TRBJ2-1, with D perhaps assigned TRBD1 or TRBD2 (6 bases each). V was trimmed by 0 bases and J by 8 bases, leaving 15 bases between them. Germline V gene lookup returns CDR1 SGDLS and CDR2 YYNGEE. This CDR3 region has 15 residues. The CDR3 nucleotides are TGTGCCAGCAGCGTAGATGTGGGGGGCGTGGATGAGCAGTTCTTC. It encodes CASSVDVGGVDEQFF.

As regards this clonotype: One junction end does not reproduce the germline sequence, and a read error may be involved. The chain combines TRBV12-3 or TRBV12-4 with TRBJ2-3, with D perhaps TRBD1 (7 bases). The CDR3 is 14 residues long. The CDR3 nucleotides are TGTGCCAGCAGTTTTCGCCGGGGGACAGATACGGAGTATTTT. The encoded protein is CASSFRRGTDTEYF.

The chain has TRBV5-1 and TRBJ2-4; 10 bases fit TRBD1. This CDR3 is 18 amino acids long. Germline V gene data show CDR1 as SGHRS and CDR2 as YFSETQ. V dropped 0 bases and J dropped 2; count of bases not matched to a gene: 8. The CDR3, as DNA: TGCGCCAGCAGCTTGGATCTCCCGGGACAGGGGACCAAAAACATTCAGTACTTC. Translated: CASSLDLPGQGTKNIQYF.

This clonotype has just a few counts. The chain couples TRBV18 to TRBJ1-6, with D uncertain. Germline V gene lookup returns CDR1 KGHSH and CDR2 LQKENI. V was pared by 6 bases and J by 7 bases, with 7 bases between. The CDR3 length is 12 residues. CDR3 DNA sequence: TGTGCCAGCTCGGACGGAAATTCACCCCTCCACTTT. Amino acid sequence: CASSDGNSPLHF.